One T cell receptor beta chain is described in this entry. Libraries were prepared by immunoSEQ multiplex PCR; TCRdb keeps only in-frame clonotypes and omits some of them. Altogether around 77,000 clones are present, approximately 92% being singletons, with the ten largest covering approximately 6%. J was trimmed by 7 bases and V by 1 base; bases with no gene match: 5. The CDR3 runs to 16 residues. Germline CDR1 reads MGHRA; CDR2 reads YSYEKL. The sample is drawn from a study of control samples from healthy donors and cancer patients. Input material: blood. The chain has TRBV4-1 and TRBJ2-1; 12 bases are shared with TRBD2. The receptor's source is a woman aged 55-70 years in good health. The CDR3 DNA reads TGCGCCAGCAGCCAAGTATCTAGCGGGAGGGATAATGAGCAGTTCTTC. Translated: CASSQVSSGRDNEQFF.